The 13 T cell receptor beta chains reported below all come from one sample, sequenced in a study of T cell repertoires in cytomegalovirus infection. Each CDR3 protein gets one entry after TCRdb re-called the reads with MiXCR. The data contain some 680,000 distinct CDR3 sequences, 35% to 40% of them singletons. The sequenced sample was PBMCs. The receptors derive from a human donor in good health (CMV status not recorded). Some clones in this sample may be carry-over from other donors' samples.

CDR3 region: CASSERGQGRSNEKLFF. The CDR3 coding sequence is TGTGCCAGCAGTGAACGGGGACAGGGTCGATCTAATGAAAAACTGTTTTTT. The chain uses TRBV25-1 and TRBJ1-4; TRBD1 aligns across 9 bases. This CDR3 spans 17 amino acids. Germline V CDR1 and CDR2: MGHDK, SYGVNS. With 2 bases clipped from V and 3 bases from J, the junction kept 7 bases outside the gene matches.

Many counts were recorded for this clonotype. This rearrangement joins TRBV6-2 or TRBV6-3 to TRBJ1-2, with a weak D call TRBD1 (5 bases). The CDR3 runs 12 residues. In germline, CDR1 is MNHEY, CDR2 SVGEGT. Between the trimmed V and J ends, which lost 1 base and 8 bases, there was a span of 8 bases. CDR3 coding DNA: TGTGCCAGCAGTTACTGGGGCGCGGGCTACACCTTC. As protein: CASSYWGAGYTF.

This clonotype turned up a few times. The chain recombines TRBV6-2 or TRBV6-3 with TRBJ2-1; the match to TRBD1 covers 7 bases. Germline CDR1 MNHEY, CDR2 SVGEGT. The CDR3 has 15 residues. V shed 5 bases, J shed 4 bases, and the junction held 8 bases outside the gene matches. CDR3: CASSLRDSTYNEQFF. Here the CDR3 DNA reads TGTGCCAGCAGTCTCCGGGACAGCACTTACAATGAGCAGTTCTTC.

CDR3 region: CASSGGRVETQYF. CDR3 nucleotides: TGTGCCAGTAGCGGGGGGCGAGTCGAGACCCAGTACTTC. This chain joins TRBV19 and TRBJ2-5, with TRBD2 as a possible D gene (7 bases). This CDR3 has 13 amino acids. The ends were cut back, 6 bases at V and 5 bases at J, with 13 bases in the middle. The V gene's germline CDR1 is LNHDA and CDR2 SQIVND (reference sequence).

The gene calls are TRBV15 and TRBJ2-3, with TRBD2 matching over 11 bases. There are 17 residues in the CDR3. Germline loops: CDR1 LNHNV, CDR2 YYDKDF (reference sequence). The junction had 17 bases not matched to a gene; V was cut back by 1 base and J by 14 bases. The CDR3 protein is CATSRGPGALAGDFPYF. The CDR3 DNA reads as TGTGCCACCAGCAGAGGGCCGGGGGCACTAGCGGGAGACTTCCCGTATTTT.

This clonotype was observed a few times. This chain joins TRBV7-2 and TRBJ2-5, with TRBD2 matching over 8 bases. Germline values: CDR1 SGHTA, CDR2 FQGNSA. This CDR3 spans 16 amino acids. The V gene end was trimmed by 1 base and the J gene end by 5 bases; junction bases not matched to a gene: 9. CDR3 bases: TGTGCCAGCAGCTTAGAGGTTGCGGGGGGCCGGGAGACCCAGTACTTC. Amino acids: CASSLEVAGGRETQYF.

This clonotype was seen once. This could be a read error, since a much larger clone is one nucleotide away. The CDR3 coding sequence is TGTGCCAGCAGCCGTACAGGTTTAACTCACAATGAGCAGTTCTTC. Amino acids: CASSRTGLTHNEQFF. The rearrangement links TRBV7-2 to TRBJ2-1; TRBD1 is a possible D gene (5 bases). Trimming stripped 5 bases from V and 5 bases from J, with 16 bases between. The CDR3 consists of 15 residues. Germline V gene sequence: CDR1 SGHTA, CDR2 FQGNSA.

The CDR3 protein is CSARVTSTYEQYF. The DNA of the CDR3 is TGCAGTGCTAGAGTTACTAGTACCTACGAGCAGTACTTC. The chain couples TRBV20-1 to TRBJ2-7; D might be TRBD2 (5 bases). Trimming took off 1 base at V and 2 bases at J, with 9 bases between the two ends. The CDR3 length is 13 residues. CDR1 is DFQATT, CDR2 SNEGSKA, per germline (reference sequence).

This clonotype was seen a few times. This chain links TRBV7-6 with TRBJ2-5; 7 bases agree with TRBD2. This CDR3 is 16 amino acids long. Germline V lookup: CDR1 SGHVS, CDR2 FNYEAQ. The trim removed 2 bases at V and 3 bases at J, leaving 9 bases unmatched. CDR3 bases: TGTGCCAGCAGCTTACTTGGAGTCCGGGGGGAAGAGACCCAGTACTTC. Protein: CASSLLGVRGEETQYF.

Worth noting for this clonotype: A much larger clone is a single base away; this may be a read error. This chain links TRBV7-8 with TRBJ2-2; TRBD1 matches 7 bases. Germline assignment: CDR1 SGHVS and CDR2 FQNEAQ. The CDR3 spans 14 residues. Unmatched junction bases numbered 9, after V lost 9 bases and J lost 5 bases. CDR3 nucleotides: TGTGCCAGAAACAACAGGGGCGGAACCGGGGAGCTGTTTTTT. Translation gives CARNNRGGTGELFF.

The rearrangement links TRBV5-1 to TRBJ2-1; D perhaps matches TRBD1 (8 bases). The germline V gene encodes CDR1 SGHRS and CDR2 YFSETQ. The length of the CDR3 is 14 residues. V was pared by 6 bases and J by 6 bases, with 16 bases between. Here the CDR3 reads CASTQTGGGNEQFF. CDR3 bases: TGCGCCAGCACCCAAACAGGGGGGGGCAATGAGCAGTTCTTC.

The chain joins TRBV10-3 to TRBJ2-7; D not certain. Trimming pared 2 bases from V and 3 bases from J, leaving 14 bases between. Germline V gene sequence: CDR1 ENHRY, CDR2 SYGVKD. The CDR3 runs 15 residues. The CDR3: CAISELPSGNYEQYF. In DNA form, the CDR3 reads TGTGCCATCAGTGAGCTGCCTAGTGGAAACTACGAGCAGTACTTC.

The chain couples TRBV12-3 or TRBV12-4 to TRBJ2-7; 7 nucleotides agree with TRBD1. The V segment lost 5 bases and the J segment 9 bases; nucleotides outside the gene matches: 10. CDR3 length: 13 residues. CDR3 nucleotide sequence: TGTGCCAGCAGTCCTCGACAGGGACGCGCGCAGTACTTC. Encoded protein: CASSPRQGRAQYF.